The clone carrying this T cell receptor beta chain was observed a few times. Its antigen is not known. The entry originates in a study of T-cell memory formation after mild COVID-19. Study-wide background: The two donors had largely donor-specific TCR clusters.

The study, taken as a whole, reports: Memory cells collected pre-infection included some clones that later responded, suggesting cross-reactive memory joined. Clones shrinking between day 15 and 85 showed a balanced CD4/CD8 split, and those that grew later tilted toward CD4+.

A single record per CDR3 protein comes from TCRdb applying MiXCR to the 5' RACE reads. There are a few hundred thousand distinct CDR3 sequences in the sample; roughly 19% occur only once, and 21% lies in the top ten. V was cut by 2 bases and J by 6 bases, with 10 bases left in between. This CDR3 is 13 amino acids long. Germline CDR1 reads KGHSH; CDR2 reads LQKENI. The chain joins TRBV18 to TRBJ2-5; no reliable D call. The sequence derives from a man between 18 and 35 years old who had mild COVID-19 (a few samples of this study predate the infection). Cell type and time point are not known. The sequenced sample was PBMCs or a T cell subset sorted from them (not recorded which). This CDR3 is CASSPSQLKTQYF. Written as DNA, the CDR3 is TGTGCCAGCTCACCATCGCAGCTGAAGACCCAGTACTTC.